Listed below are T cell receptor beta chains from one sample, sequenced in a study of control samples from healthy donors and cancer patients. Libraries were prepared by immunoSEQ multiplex PCR; TCRdb keeps only in-frame clonotypes and omits some of them. Of 120,000 to 150,000 clones listed, approximately 92% are singletons. The specimen was blood. These TCRs come from a man aged 25 to 40 in good health. Both conserved end residues are part of each CDR3. Fields, in order: J gene, V gene, D gene, clone size, CDR3 protein, CDR3 DNA. D genes are given only for firm matches. Clone size, where shown, is once, few, many, or a class for clones that have expanded.

j_call: TRBJ2-7
v_call: TRBV12-3/TRBV12-4
d_call: .
clone_size: .
cdr3_aa: CASSLLATNEQYF
cdr3_nt: TGTGCCAGCAGTTTATTGGCGACGAACGAGCAGTACTTC

j_call: TRBJ1-1
v_call: TRBV2
d_call: .
clone_size: .
cdr3_aa: CASSGGDKTEAFF
cdr3_nt: TGTGCCAGCAGTGGGGGAGATAAGACTGAAGCTTTCTTT

j_call: TRBJ2-7
v_call: TRBV30
d_call: TRBD2
clone_size: few
cdr3_aa: CAWSVGTSGSYEQYF
cdr3_nt: TGTGCCTGGAGTGTAGGTACTAGCGGGTCCTACGAGCAGTACTTC

j_call: TRBJ2-1
v_call: TRBV9
d_call: TRBD2
clone_size: .
cdr3_aa: CASSVAGGASGGPYNEQFF
cdr3_nt: TGTGCCAGCAGCGTGGCAGGTGGGGCTAGCGGGGGACCCTACAATGAGCAGTTCTTC

j_call: TRBJ1-2
v_call: TRBV9
d_call: .
clone_size: once
cdr3_aa: CASSVNDGARYGYTF
cdr3_nt: TGTGCCAGCAGCGTAAATGACGGCGCGCGCTATGGCTACACCTTC

j_call: TRBJ2-3
v_call: TRBV5-1
d_call: .
clone_size: few
cdr3_aa: CASSLGGARGTDTQYF
cdr3_nt: TGCGCCAGCAGCTTGGGTGGAGCTAGAGGCACAGATACGCAGTATTTT

j_call: TRBJ2-7
v_call: TRBV28
d_call: .
clone_size: .
cdr3_aa: CATARLGYYEQYF
cdr3_nt: TGTGCTACAGCCCGTTTAGGCTACTACGAGCAGTACTTC

j_call: TRBJ2-7
v_call: TRBV7-6
d_call: .
clone_size: .
cdr3_aa: CASSLAGGGRTYEQYF
cdr3_nt: TGTGCCAGCAGCTTAGCTGGGGGAGGAAGAACCTACGAGCAGTACTTC

j_call: TRBJ2-2
v_call: TRBV6-5
d_call: .
clone_size: once
cdr3_aa: CASSYTGTRGTGELFF
cdr3_nt: TGTGCCAGCAGTTACACCGGGACGAGGGGGACCGGGGAGCTGTTTTTT

j_call: TRBJ2-7
v_call: TRBV11-1
d_call: .
clone_size: .
cdr3_aa: CASSPDNYEQYF
cdr3_nt: TGTGCCAGCAGCCCAGATAACTACGAGCAGTACTTC

j_call: TRBJ1-5
v_call: TRBV19
d_call: .
clone_size: .
cdr3_aa: CASMEGNQPQHF
cdr3_nt: TGTGCCAGTATGGAGGGCAATCAGCCCCAGCATTTT

j_call: TRBJ2-7
v_call: TRBV19
d_call: .
clone_size: .
cdr3_aa: CASSGGIYEQYF
cdr3_nt: TGTGCCAGTAGTGGTGGGATCTACGAGCAGTACTTC

j_call: TRBJ2-7
v_call: TRBV7-9
d_call: TRBD2
clone_size: .
cdr3_aa: CASSLGGIEQYF
cdr3_nt: TGTGCCAGCAGCTTGGGAGGGATCGAGCAGTACTTC

j_call: TRBJ1-6
v_call: TRBV14
d_call: TRBD1
clone_size: .
cdr3_aa: CASSRETGPSSYNSPLHF
cdr3_nt: TGTGCCAGCAGCCGAGAGACAGGGCCCAGCTCCTATAATTCACCCCTCCACTTT

j_call: TRBJ2-1
v_call: TRBV5-1
d_call: .
clone_size: .
cdr3_aa: CASSIISGGSYNEQFF
cdr3_nt: TGCGCCAGCAGCATAATTAGCGGAGGATCCTACAATGAGCAGTTCTTC

j_call: TRBJ1-3
v_call: TRBV2
d_call: .
clone_size: .
cdr3_aa: CASSEWPLGGNTIYF
cdr3_nt: TGTGCCAGCAGTGAATGGCCTCTCGGAGGAAACACCATATATTTT